These T cell receptor beta chains were read from a single sample in a study of T cells after yellow fever vaccination. TCRdb itself ran the 5' RACE reads through MiXCR, one entry per CDR3 protein. The data hold 340,000 or so distinct CDR3 sequences, with under 15% observed a single time. This sample comprised CD4+ T cells sorted from PBMCs, obtained 15 days after the yellow fever booster vaccination. The receptors were gathered from a man in his late teens or twenties who received the YFV17D yellow fever vaccine. The conserved cysteine and the conserved F or W are not part of the CDR3 here. The order of the fields is V gene, CDR3 protein.

>TRBV11-2
ASSSRLGRQETQY
>TRBV12-3/TRBV12-4
ASSIFSSGNTIY
>TRBV6-2/TRBV6-3
ASRELAGGLETQY
>TRBV5-1
ASSPAAGRETQY
>TRBV9
ASSVGFGGRGQTEAF
>TRBV5-4
ASSSNREGNSPLH
>TRBV19
ASSRQVNEQF
>TRBV4-3
ASSRYRGGEPQH
>TRBV6-1
ATAPNEKLF
>TRBV15
ATSKLGELF
>TRBV27
ASRRTSQGAQH
>TRBV6-1
ASRHPEQGNYGYT
>TRBV6-6
ASSFSRGRETQY
>TRBV12-3/TRBV12-4
ASSLDIGGAYNEQF
>TRBV5-1
ASSLASWGRRPNYGYT
>TRBV9
ASRPLLGGGRTDTQY
>TRBV30
AVDFGTGRQPQH
>TRBV18
ASSPGRNTEAF
>TRBV21-1
ASSKDWKSYSNQPQH
>TRBV27
ASSPVGQPQH
>TRBV19
ASRTTGQATEAF
>TRBV2
ASIGDTEAF
>TRBV12-3/TRBV12-4
ASTNFGVTEAF
>TRBV4-2
ASSQVDGGGQETQY
>TRBV7-9
ASSPDSEKLF
>TRBV5-4
ASTPGQNTGELF
>TRBV5-1
ASSLAVTERTQY
>TRBV12-3/TRBV12-4
ASSPPRGHQETQY
>TRBV9
ASSVEVRDRGHGYT
>TRBV6-4
ASSDIAMGTGGRGYT
>TRBV7-6
ASSSWTSGGPLSYEQY
>TRBV12-3/TRBV12-4
ASSLVGSTKSYEQY
>TRBV7-3
ASSLTLRDRDGYT
>TRBV21-1
ASTQGAGGYT
>TRBV7-3
ASSPGTGANVLT
>TRBV6-6
ASSRTGENYGYT
>TRBV12-3/TRBV12-4
ASRILAGSYNEQF
>TRBV20-1
SARGGEKLF
>TRBV7-2
ASSSRYQETQY
>TRBV9
ASSATGEVVYGYT
>TRBV15
ATSRDGGNQETQY
>TRBV7-2
ASSLHGGFSYEQY
>TRBV18
ASSPPSGWADTQY
>TRBV14
ASSQDRGLHYGYT
>TRBV7-9
ASSLQGSTTEAF
>TRBV6-2/TRBV6-3
ASSYETGLAKNIQY
>TRBV10-3
AISYSGSTEAF
>TRBV19
ASSLHPGQGSLNGYT
>TRBV29-1
SVARGDEQF
>TRBV7-7
ASSPRAANTDTQY
>TRBV6-6
ASSYGTGDNTEAF
>TRBV10-3
ASRGTVEETQY
>TRBV5-1
ASNLGGVSYEQY
>TRBV5-1
ASSLEDRGRGTQY
>TRBV5-1
ASSLAPGGADTQY
>TRBV4-2
ASSQAGTATDTQY
>TRBV7-2
ASSLAGGPTEAF
>TRBV6-2/TRBV6-3
ASSYRLAGGPNEQF
>TRBV5-1
ASSYGRTGELF